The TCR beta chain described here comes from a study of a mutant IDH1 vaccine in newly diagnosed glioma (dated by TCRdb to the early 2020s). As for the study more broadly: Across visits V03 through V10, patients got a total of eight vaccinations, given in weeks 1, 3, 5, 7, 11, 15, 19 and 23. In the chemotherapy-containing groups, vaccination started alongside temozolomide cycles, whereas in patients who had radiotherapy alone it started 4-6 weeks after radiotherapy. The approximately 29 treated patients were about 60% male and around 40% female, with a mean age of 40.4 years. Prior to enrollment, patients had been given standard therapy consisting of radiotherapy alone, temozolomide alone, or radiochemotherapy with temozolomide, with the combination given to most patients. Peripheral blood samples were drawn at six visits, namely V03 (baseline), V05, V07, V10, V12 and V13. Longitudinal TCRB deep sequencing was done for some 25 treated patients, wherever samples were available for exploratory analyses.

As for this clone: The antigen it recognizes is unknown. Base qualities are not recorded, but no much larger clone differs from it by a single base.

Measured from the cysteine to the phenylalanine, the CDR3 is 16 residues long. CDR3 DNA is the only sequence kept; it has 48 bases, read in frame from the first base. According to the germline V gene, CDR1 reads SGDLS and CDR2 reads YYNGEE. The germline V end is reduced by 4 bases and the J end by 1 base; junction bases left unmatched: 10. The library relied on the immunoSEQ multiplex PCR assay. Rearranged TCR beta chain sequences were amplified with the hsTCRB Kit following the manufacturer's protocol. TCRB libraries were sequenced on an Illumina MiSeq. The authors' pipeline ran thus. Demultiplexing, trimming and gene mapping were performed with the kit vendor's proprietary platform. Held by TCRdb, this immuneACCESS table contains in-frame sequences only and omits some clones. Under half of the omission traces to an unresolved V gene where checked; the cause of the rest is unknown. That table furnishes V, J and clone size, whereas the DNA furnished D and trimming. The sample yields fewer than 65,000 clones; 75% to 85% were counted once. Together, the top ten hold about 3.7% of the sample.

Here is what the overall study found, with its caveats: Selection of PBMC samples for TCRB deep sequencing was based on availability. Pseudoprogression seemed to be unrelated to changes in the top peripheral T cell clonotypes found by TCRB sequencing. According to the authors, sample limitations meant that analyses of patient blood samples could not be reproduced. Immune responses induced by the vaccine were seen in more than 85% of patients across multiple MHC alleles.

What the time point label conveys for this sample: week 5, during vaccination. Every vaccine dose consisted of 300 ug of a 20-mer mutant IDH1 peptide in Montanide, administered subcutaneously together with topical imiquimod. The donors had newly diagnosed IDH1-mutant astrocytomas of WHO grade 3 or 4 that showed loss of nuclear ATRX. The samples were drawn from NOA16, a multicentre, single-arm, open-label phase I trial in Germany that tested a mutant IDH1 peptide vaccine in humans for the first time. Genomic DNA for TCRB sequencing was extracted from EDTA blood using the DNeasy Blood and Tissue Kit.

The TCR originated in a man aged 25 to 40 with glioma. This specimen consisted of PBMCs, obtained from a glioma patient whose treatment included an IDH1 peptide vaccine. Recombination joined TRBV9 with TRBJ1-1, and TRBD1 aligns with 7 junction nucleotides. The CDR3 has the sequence CASSPRWGQRNTEAFF. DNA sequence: TGTGCCAGCAGCCCCCGTTGGGGACAGCGGAACACTGAAGCTTTCTTT.